This T cell receptor beta chain was sequenced for a study of shared clonotypes between healthy human individuals. Study context: A couple of women and a few men aged 18 to 49 served as donors. Study results and limitations: Generation probability values for non-shared clonotypes were lower than those for clonotypes shared by all four donors. Among the subsets, naive ones generally showed larger estimated richness than memory ones.

Naive-designated CD8 cells lacked CD45RO, were positively enriched for CCR7, and omitted terminally differentiated effector memory CD45RA+ cells. Every subset's genomic DNA went evenly onto several immunoSEQ plates. Some clones are missing from TCRdb's copy, which holds only in-frame ones; the method was immunoSEQ multiplex PCR. The data show about 2.1 million clones, over 85% seen once. The CDR3 has 14 residues. CDR1 is SGHDT and CDR2 is YYEEEE in the germline V gene. V shed 4 bases, J shed 4 bases, and the junction held 5 bases outside the gene matches. This clone was counted between two and nine times. The antigen is not known. Other DNA sequences in the same sample also yield this CDR3.

Sequences were obtained from naive CD8+ T cells from PBMCs. The rearrangement links TRBV5-6 to TRBJ1-2; 9 nucleotides line up with TRBD1. The TCR comes from a man between 18 and 29 years old in good health. Some clones in this sample may be carry-over from other donors' samples. The CDR3 here is CASSPGTGIYGYTF. The CDR3 nucleotides are TGTGCCAGCAGCCCCGGGACAGGGATCTATGGCTACACCTTC.